The 13 T cell receptor beta chains listed next were all sequenced from one sample in a study of OX40 agonist ivuxolimab in advanced cancers. Only in-frame clones appear in the TCRdb table, and some are missing; sequencing was by immunoSEQ multiplex PCR. The data hold about 91,000 clones, with more than 75% observed a single time. The specimen comprised CD4+ or CD8+ T cells sorted from blood, sampled in a trial of the OX40 agonist ivuxolimab. The receptors originated from an adult with an advanced solid tumor such as melanoma, head and neck, liver or kidney cancer.

The chain links TRBV2 to TRBJ1-4; possibly TRBD1 for D (6 bases). CDR3 length: 16 residues. Trimming removed 4 bases at V and 10 bases at J, with 22 bases between. From germline, CDR1 is SNHLY and CDR2 FYNNEI. In nucleotides, the CDR3 is TGTGCCAGCAGTGTTAATCGCCGGACAGTGGAAAGAAAACTGTTTTTT. Translating gives CASSVNRRTVERKLFF.

The V call is TRBV4-3, the J call TRBJ2-1; 13 bases map to TRBD2. V lost 4 bases to trimming and J lost 7 bases; unmatched junction nucleotides: 7. The CDR3 sequence is 16 residues long. Germline CDR1 LGHNA, CDR2 YSLEER. For the CDR3, the DNA is TGCGCCAGCAGCCGGCAACCGGGACTAGCGGGGAATGAGCAGTTCTTC. Residues: CASSRQPGLAGNEQFF.

This CDR3 is CASSLEGGNTEAFF. CDR3 nucleotide sequence: TGTGCCAGCAGCTTAGAAGGAGGGAACACTGAAGCTTTCTTT. The rearrangement links TRBV7-9 to TRBJ1-1, with D unclear. This CDR3 comprises 14 residues. Germline V gene lookup returns CDR1 SEHNR and CDR2 FQNEAQ (reference sequence). Trimming shortened V by 1 base and J by 1 base, and 7 bases separated the two germline ends.

This chain uses TRBV18 with TRBJ1-1, with a weak D call TRBD1 (6 bases). CDR1 KGHSH and CDR2 LQKENI come from the germline V gene. The ends were cut back, 3 bases at V and 1 base at J, with 12 bases in the middle. The CDR3 spans 15 residues. The CDR3 loop is CASSPPGGPNTEAFF. The DNA of the CDR3 is TGTGCCAGCTCACCGCCGGGGGGCCCGAACACTGAAGCTTTCTTT.

In this sample, this clone turned up a few times. The J gene is TRBJ1-5, the V gene TRBV16; 8 nucleotides align to TRBD1. Germline V gene sequence: CDR1 KGHSY, CDR2 FQNENV. V shed 0 bases, J shed 8 bases, and the junction held 6 bases outside the gene matches. The CDR3 runs 15 residues. This CDR3 is CASSQSGDRPKPQHF. The CDR3, as DNA: TGTGCCAGCAGCCAATCTGGGGACAGGCCAAAGCCCCAGCATTTT.

This chain connects TRBV5-4 to TRBJ1-5; D gene ambiguous. V was pared by 1 base and J by 9 bases, with 8 bases between. This CDR3 region has 12 residues. Germline values: CDR1 SGHNT, CDR2 YYREEE (reference sequence). This CDR3 reads CASSLFGRPQHF. In DNA form, the CDR3 reads TGTGCCAGCAGCTTGTTCGGAAGGCCCCAGCATTTT.

The J gene is TRBJ2-1, the V gene TRBV7-9, with 16 bases lining up with TRBD2. Germline V CDR1 and CDR2: SEHNR, FQNEAQ (reference sequence). J lost 8 bases, V lost 5 bases, and 6 bases had no gene match. The CDR3 extends over 16 amino acids. The CDR3 bases are TGTGCCAGCAGCCCTGGGACTAGCGGGAGGGCTGATGAGCAGTTCTTC. Translation gives CASSPGTSGRADEQFF. The whole variable domain, filled in from reference TRBV7-9 and TRBJ2-1, reads DTGVSQNPRHKITKRGQNVTFRCDPISEHNRLYWYRQTLGQGPEFLTYFQNEAQLEKSRLLSDRFSAERPKGSFSTLEIQRTEQGDSAMYLCASSPGTSGRADEQFFGPGTRLTVL.

The rearrangement links TRBV6-1 to TRBJ2-1; the match to TRBD2 covers 10 bases. Trimming cost V 8 bases and J 4 bases; bases outside gene matches: 5. Germline V gene data show CDR1 as MNHNS and CDR2 as SASEGT. The CDR3 totals 14 residues. As DNA, the CDR3 is TGTGCCAGCCTGGCTAGCGGGAGTTACAATGAGCAGTTCTTC. The encoded protein is CASLASGSYNEQFF.

J is TRBJ1-3 and V is TRBV11-2, with 7 bases matching TRBD1. Germline CDR1 and CDR2: SGHAT and FQNNGV. V shed 5 bases, J shed 3 bases, and the junction held 7 bases outside the gene matches. The CDR3 length is 15 residues. The CDR3 here is CASSQDRVFGNTIYF. The CDR3 bases are TGTGCCAGCAGCCAAGACAGGGTTTTTGGAAACACCATATATTTT.

The CDR3 coding sequence is TGCGCCAGCAGCTTGGAGGTAGCGGGAGTTGGCGGGGAGCTGTTTTTT. Amino acids: CASSLEVAGVGGELFF. The chain links TRBV5-1 to TRBJ2-2; 9 bases agree with TRBD2. Germline assignment: CDR1 SGHRS and CDR2 YFSETQ. The CDR3 has 16 amino acids. V shed 0 bases and J 7 bases; nucleotides not matched to a gene: 7. Together with reference TRBV5-1 and TRBJ2-2, the CDR3 gives the full variable domain: KAGVTQTPRYLIKTRGQQVTLSCSPISGHRSVSWYQQTPGQGLQFLFEYFSETQRNKGNFPGRFSGRQFSNSRSEMNVSTLELGDSALYLCASSLEVAGVGGELFFGEGSRLTVL.

V and J are TRBV30 and TRBJ2-2; D is possibly TRBD1 (6 bases). Germline lookup yields CDR1 GTSNPN and CDR2 SVGIG (reference sequence). Trimming left V 5 bases short and J 1 base short, with 14 bases between. The CDR3 consists of 15 residues. CDR3 loop: CAWDRDTWNTGELFF. As DNA, the CDR3 is TGTGCCTGGGACCGGGACACATGGAACACCGGGGAGCTGTTTTTT.

The J gene is TRBJ2-6, the V gene TRBV6-5; TRBD1 agrees at 7 bases. The V segment lost 6 bases and the J segment 11 bases; nucleotides outside the gene matches: 10. Germline V CDR1 and CDR2: MNHEY, SVGAGI. The CDR3 totals 14 residues. The CDR3 DNA reads as TGTGCCAGCAGGTCGGGACAGAGGGGGTACGTCCTGACTTTC. Amino acids: CASRSGQRGYVLTF.

V is TRBV19 and J is TRBJ1-6; no reliable D call. Trimming stripped 7 bases from V and 5 bases from J, with 15 bases between. CDR1 LNHDA and CDR2 SQIVND come from the germline V gene (reference sequence). This CDR3 region has 15 residues. The DNA for the CDR3 is TGTGCCAGTAAATCTCCGACACCGAATAATTCACCCCTCCACTTT. Translating gives CASKSPTPNNSPLHF. Variable domain in full (rest from reference TRBV19 and TRBJ1-6): DGGITQSPKYLFRKEGQNVTLSCEQNLNHDAMYWYRQDPGQGLRLIYYSQIVNDFQKGDIAEGYSVSREKKESFPLTVTSAQKNPTAFYLCASKSPTPNNSPLHFGNGTRLTVT.